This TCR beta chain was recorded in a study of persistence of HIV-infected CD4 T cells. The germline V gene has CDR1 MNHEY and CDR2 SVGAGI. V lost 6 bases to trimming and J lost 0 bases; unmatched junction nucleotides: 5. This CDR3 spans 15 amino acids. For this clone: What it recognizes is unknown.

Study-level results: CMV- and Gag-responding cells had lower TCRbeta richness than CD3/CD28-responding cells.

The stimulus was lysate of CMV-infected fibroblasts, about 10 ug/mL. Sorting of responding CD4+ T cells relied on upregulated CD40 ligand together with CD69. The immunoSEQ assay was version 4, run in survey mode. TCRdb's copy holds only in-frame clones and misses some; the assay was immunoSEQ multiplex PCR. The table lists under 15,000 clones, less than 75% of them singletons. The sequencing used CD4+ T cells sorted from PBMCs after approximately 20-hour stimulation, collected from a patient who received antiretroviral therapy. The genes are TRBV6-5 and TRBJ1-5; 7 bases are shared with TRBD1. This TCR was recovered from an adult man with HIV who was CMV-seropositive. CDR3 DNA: TGTGCCAGCAGCCTTAGGGGGCGTAGCAATCAGCCCCAGCATTTT. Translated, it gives CASSLRGRSNQPQHF.